One and the same sample provided the 22 T cell receptor beta chains below, sequenced in a study of cytomegalovirus exposure and HLA in healthy donors. Researchers ran the PCR with 60 Vbeta and 13 Jbeta primers. Repertoires were generated with immunoSEQ multiplex PCR, while TCRdb's copy carries only in-frame clones and drops some. Counted here are approximately 140,000 clones, about two thirds occurring once; the ten biggest clones make up roughly 3%. The source material was PBMCs. These receptors came from a woman in her sixties or seventies in good health and CMV-seropositive.

The genes are TRBV6-1 and TRBJ2-4, with a possible D match to TRBD2 (6 bases). Germline V gene data show CDR1 as MNHNS and CDR2 as SASEGT. The CDR3 has 20 residues. V gave up 1 base and J gave up 0 bases, with 22 bases separating them. CDR3 nucleotide sequence: TGTGCCAGCAGTGAAGAACGGGGCGGGGCCTATCGTTTAGCCAAAAACATTCAGTACTTC. Its protein is CASSEERGGAYRLAKNIQYF.

The rearrangement links TRBV6-5 to TRBJ1-5, with no clear D. Trimming left V 5 bases short and J 5 bases short, with 13 bases between. The germline CDR1 and CDR2 sequences are MNHEY and SVGAGI. The CDR3 spans 14 residues. Here the CDR3 DNA reads TGTGCCAGCAGTCCCCTCGGGGTAGATCAGCCCCAGCATTTT. This translates into CASSPLGVDQPQHF.

This clone showed up many times. The CDR3 loop reads CASIPWTGDNSPLHF. Written as DNA, the CDR3 is TGTGCCAGCATACCCTGGACAGGGGATAATTCACCCCTCCACTTT. The J gene is TRBJ1-6, the V gene TRBV5-5; 9 nucleotides align to TRBD1. Germline assignment: CDR1 SGHKS and CDR2 YYEKEE (reference sequence). V lost 6 bases, J lost 5 bases, and 6 bases stayed unmatched. The CDR3 length is 15 residues.

The chain links TRBV19 to TRBJ1-1; a possible D gene is TRBD1 (5 bases). The CDR3 spans 14 residues. Germline V gene sequence: CDR1 LNHDA, CDR2 SQIVND (reference sequence). Trimming took 6 bases from V and 0 from J, leaving 11 bases between them. CDR3 sequence reads: CASSGGRMNTEAFF. CDR3 coding DNA: TGTGCCAGTAGCGGGGGGAGAATGAACACTGAAGCTTTCTTT.

The chain carries TRBV7-9 and TRBJ1-2; D is undetermined. The CDR3 length is 14 residues. The germline V gene has CDR1 SEHNR and CDR2 FQNEAQ (reference sequence). The V and J ends lost 2 bases and 4 bases respectively, with 11 bases between them. The CDR3 here is CASSLRQDSYGYTF. The CDR3 region has the DNA TGTGCCAGCAGCTTACGCCAGGATTCCTATGGCTACACCTTC.

This rearrangement joins TRBV6-6 to TRBJ1-5; tentatively, D is TRBD1 (6 bases). Germline loops: CDR1 MNHNY, CDR2 SVGAGI (reference sequence). V gave up 6 bases and J gave up 0 bases, with 15 bases separating them. The CDR3 extends over 16 amino acids. The DNA of the CDR3 is TGTGCCAGCAGACCCCGACAGGTTGATAGCAATCAGCCCCAGCATTTT. Protein sequence: CASRPRQVDSNQPQHF.

This clone has more than one count but fewer than ten. V usage is TRBV10-1 and J usage is TRBJ2-5; 8 bases are shared with TRBD1. The CDR3 is 16 amino acids. Looked up from germline, CDR1 is WNHNN and CDR2 is SYGVQD (reference sequence). Losses at the gene ends were 4 bases for V and 3 bases for J; bases not matched to a gene: 10. The CDR3 DNA reads TGCGCCAGCAGTGCGCCGGGACAGGAGTCAAAAGAGACCCAGTACTTC. This sequence encodes CASSAPGQESKETQYF.

This sequence joins TRBV27 and TRBJ2-5, with D possibly matching TRBD2 (6 bases). The CDR3 is made up of 15 amino acids. Deletions cut 3 bases from V and 8 bases from J, with 19 bases between. Germline V gene lookup returns CDR1 MNHEY and CDR2 SMNVEV (reference sequence). Here the CDR3 reads CASSFWGDTQGTQYF. CDR3 nucleotide sequence: TGTGCCAGCAGTTTTTGGGGGGATACTCAAGGAACCCAGTACTTC.

This clone was seen a single time. This chain links TRBV6-1 with TRBJ2-7; 7 positions match TRBD1. Losses at the gene ends were 6 bases for V and 5 bases for J; bases not matched to a gene: 7. CDR3 size: 13 residues. The germline V gene has CDR1 MNHNS and CDR2 SASEGT. The CDR3 nucleotides read TGTGCCAGCAGGAGGGGGCCAAGCGACGAGCAGTACTTC. Protein product: CASRRGPSDEQYF.

The V gene is TRBV10-3, the J gene TRBJ2-2; 7 bases line up with TRBD1. This CDR3 comprises 14 residues. Germline trimming cut 4 bases from V and 2 bases from J; bases unmatched to any gene: 1. Germline CDR1 ENHRY, CDR2 SYGVKD. DNA for the CDR3: TGTGCCATCAGTGGACAGGGAAACACCGGGGAGCTGTTTTTT. It specifies CAISGQGNTGELFF.

The rearrangement joins TRBV14 to TRBJ2-1; D gene uncertain. Germline loops: CDR1 SGHDN, CDR2 FVKESK. The CDR3 runs to 13 residues. V was clipped by 0 bases and J by 10 bases, with 10 bases between them. CDR3: CASSQDLQREQFF. In DNA, the CDR3 is TGTGCCAGCAGCCAAGATCTGCAGAGGGAGCAGTTCTTC.

This chain connects TRBV4-1 to TRBJ2-5; a possible D gene is TRBD1 (6 bases). Germline assignment: CDR1 MGHRA and CDR2 YSYEKL. V was shortened by 0 bases and J by 7 bases, with 18 bases between the two germline ends. The CDR3 consists of 16 residues. CDR3 in DNA: TGCGCCAGCAGCCAAGATTGGGGGCCAACTTTGAGGACCCAGTACTTC. Encoded protein: CASSQDWGPTLRTQYF.

This chain links TRBV5-1 with TRBJ1-5; D perhaps matches TRBD1 (6 bases). The V gene lost 0 bases and the J gene lost 4 bases, with 11 bases spanning the gap. Germline-derived CDR1 and CDR2 are SGHRS and YFSETQ. CDR3 length equals 15 residues. The DNA of the CDR3 is TGCGCCAGCAGCTTGGAGGACAGCCGAAATCAGCCCCAGCATTTT. This codes for CASSLEDSRNQPQHF.

The chain links TRBV27 to TRBJ1-5, with D possibly matching TRBD1 (5 bases). Trimming shortened V by 2 bases and J by 3 bases, and 14 bases separated the two germline ends. This CDR3 is built from 16 residues. Looked up from germline, CDR1 is MNHEY and CDR2 is SMNVEV (reference sequence). This CDR3 reads CASSLKGARDNQPQHF. The CDR3 nucleotides are TGTGCCAGCAGTTTAAAAGGGGCGCGAGACAATCAGCCCCAGCATTTT.

This rearrangement joins TRBV2 to TRBJ2-7, with TRBD2 matching over 10 bases. The CDR3 has 14 amino acids. CDR1 is SNHLY, CDR2 FYNNEI, per germline. Trimming cost V 1 base and J 11 bases; bases outside gene matches: 8. DNA for the CDR3: TGTGCCAGCAGTGAAGGGCTAGCGGGGGCCCGGGAGTACTTC. Translation gives CASSEGLAGAREYF.

The chain recombines TRBV7-6 with TRBJ2-7; TRBD1 agrees at 7 bases. V dropped 3 bases and J dropped 7; count of bases not matched to a gene: 9. This CDR3 comprises 14 residues. The V gene's germline CDR1 is SGHVS and CDR2 FNYEAQ. The CDR3 sequence: CASSFTTGPGEQYF. The CDR3 region has the DNA TGTGCCAGCAGCTTTACGACAGGGCCAGGGGAGCAGTACTTC. Full variable domain (rest looked up from reference TRBV7-6 and TRBJ2-7): GAGVSQSPRYKVTKRGQDVALRCDPISGHVSLYWYRQALGQGPEFLTYFNYEAQQDKSGLPNDRFSAERPEGSISTLTIQRTEQRDSAMYRCASSFTTGPGEQYFGPGTRLTVT.

This rearrangement joins TRBV6-5 to TRBJ1-4, with D possibly matching TRBD1 (6 bases). CDR1 is MNHEY, CDR2 SVGAGI, per germline. This CDR3 has 16 amino acids. Trimming cost V 4 bases and J 0 bases, with 12 bases left between them. Here the CDR3 reads CASSLRQDATNEKLFF. CDR3 bases: TGTGCCAGCAGTTTGCGACAGGATGCAACTAATGAAAAACTGTTTTTT.

In this sample, this clone turned up once. The chain uses TRBV11-2 and TRBJ2-2; the match to TRBD1 covers 10 bases. The germline CDR1 and CDR2 sequences are SGHAT and FQNNGV. V shed 0 bases, J shed 5 bases, and the junction held 9 bases outside the gene matches. The CDR3 contains 18 residues. Written as DNA, the CDR3 is TGTGCCAGCAGCTTAGATTTTGTGACAGGGGGCGATACCGGGGAGCTGTTTTTT. Translated: CASSLDFVTGGDTGELFF.

This clone was seen a handful of times. V is TRBV5-1 and J is TRBJ1-1, with 9 bases aligning to TRBD1. From germline, CDR1 is SGHRS and CDR2 YFSETQ. The CDR3 runs to 15 residues. The V segment lost 4 bases and the J segment 5 bases; nucleotides outside the gene matches: 9. This CDR3 reads CASSPRGQGATEAFF. In DNA form, the CDR3 reads TGCGCCAGCAGCCCAAGGGGACAGGGAGCGACTGAAGCTTTCTTT.

This sequence joins TRBV5-8 and TRBJ1-2; tentatively, D is TRBD1 (5 bases). Per germline, CDR1 SGHTS and CDR2 YDEGEE. The V gene lost 7 bases and the J gene lost 4 bases, with 17 bases spanning the gap. This CDR3 comprises 14 residues. For the CDR3, the DNA is TGTGCCAGCGGGAGGACGGGGACTACCTATGGCTACACCTTC. Translated: CASGRTGTTYGYTF.

The J gene is TRBJ2-3, the V gene TRBV27; 10 positions agree with TRBD2. V lost 2 bases and J lost 2; bases outside the gene matches: 4. CDR3 length: 16 residues. The V gene's germline CDR1 is MNHEY and CDR2 SMNVEV (reference sequence). The CDR3 region is CASSLEGLADTDTQYF. The CDR3 coding sequence is TGTGCCAGCAGTTTAGAAGGACTAGCGGACACAGATACGCAGTATTTT.

V is TRBV6-1 and J is TRBJ1-2; D is uncertain. This CDR3 region has 14 residues. CDR1 is MNHNS, CDR2 SASEGT, per germline. Trimming removed 5 bases from V and 2 bases from J, with 12 bases in between. The chain's CDR3 is CASSQWTPNYGYTF. As DNA, the CDR3 is TGTGCCAGCAGTCAGTGGACTCCAAACTATGGCTACACCTTC.